The clone carrying this TCR beta chain showed up many times. The antigen remains undetermined. One entry per CDR3 protein results from TCRdb running MiXCR on the 5' RACE reads. The sample holds around 450,000 distinct CDR3 sequences, about 24% seen once. The CDR3 length is 14 residues. With 6 bases clipped from V and 6 bases from J, the junction kept 6 bases outside the gene matches. The V gene's germline CDR1 is DFQATT and CDR2 SNEGSKA (reference sequence). The data stem from a study of T-cell memory formation after mild COVID-19. Whole-study findings and limits: Most CD4+ clones that shrank were in CM and EM, while CD8+ ones turned up in EMRA. Balance between CD4 and CD8 was seen in clones contracting day 15 to 85, and a CD4+ lean was seen in later expanders.

This receptor was taken from an adult woman who had mild COVID-19 (a few samples of this study predate the infection). Cell type and time point are not known. The sequencing input was PBMCs or a T cell subset sorted from them (not recorded which). The chain has TRBV20-1 and TRBJ1-5; 12 bases map to TRBD1. CDR3 DNA sequence: TGCAGTGCGGGGGACAGGGGGCGCTTTCAGCCCCAGCATTTT. Translating it yields CSAGDRGRFQPQHF.